Sequencing of this T cell receptor beta chain was carried out in a study of blood T cells in healthy people across ages. PCR was performed a second time for 7 to 11 cycles using a sample-barcoded 5' primer and a J-beta primer mix. Each cDNA molecule was tagged by a template-switch adaptor with 12 random nucleotides. In TCRdb, the 5' RACE reads were re-called with MiXCR into one record per CDR3 protein. The data contain about 640,000 distinct CDR3 sequences, under 65% of them singletons. Notes on this clonotype: No antigen is known for it.

After removal of 4 bases from V and 6 bases from J, the junction contained 7 bases not matched to a gene. CDR3 size: 14 residues. The germline gives CDR1 SGDLS, CDR2 YYNGEE. Study-wide results and limits: TCR beta diversity was tightly associated with the proportion of naive T cells.

Sequencing used blood. This chain connects TRBV9 to TRBJ2-3, with 8 bases identical to TRBD2. The clonotype comes from a man aged 55 to 70 in good health. Here the CDR3 DNA reads TGTGCCAGCAGCCCGGGGGGGCCGGGGGATACGCAGTATTTT. Protein: CASSPGGPGDTQYF.